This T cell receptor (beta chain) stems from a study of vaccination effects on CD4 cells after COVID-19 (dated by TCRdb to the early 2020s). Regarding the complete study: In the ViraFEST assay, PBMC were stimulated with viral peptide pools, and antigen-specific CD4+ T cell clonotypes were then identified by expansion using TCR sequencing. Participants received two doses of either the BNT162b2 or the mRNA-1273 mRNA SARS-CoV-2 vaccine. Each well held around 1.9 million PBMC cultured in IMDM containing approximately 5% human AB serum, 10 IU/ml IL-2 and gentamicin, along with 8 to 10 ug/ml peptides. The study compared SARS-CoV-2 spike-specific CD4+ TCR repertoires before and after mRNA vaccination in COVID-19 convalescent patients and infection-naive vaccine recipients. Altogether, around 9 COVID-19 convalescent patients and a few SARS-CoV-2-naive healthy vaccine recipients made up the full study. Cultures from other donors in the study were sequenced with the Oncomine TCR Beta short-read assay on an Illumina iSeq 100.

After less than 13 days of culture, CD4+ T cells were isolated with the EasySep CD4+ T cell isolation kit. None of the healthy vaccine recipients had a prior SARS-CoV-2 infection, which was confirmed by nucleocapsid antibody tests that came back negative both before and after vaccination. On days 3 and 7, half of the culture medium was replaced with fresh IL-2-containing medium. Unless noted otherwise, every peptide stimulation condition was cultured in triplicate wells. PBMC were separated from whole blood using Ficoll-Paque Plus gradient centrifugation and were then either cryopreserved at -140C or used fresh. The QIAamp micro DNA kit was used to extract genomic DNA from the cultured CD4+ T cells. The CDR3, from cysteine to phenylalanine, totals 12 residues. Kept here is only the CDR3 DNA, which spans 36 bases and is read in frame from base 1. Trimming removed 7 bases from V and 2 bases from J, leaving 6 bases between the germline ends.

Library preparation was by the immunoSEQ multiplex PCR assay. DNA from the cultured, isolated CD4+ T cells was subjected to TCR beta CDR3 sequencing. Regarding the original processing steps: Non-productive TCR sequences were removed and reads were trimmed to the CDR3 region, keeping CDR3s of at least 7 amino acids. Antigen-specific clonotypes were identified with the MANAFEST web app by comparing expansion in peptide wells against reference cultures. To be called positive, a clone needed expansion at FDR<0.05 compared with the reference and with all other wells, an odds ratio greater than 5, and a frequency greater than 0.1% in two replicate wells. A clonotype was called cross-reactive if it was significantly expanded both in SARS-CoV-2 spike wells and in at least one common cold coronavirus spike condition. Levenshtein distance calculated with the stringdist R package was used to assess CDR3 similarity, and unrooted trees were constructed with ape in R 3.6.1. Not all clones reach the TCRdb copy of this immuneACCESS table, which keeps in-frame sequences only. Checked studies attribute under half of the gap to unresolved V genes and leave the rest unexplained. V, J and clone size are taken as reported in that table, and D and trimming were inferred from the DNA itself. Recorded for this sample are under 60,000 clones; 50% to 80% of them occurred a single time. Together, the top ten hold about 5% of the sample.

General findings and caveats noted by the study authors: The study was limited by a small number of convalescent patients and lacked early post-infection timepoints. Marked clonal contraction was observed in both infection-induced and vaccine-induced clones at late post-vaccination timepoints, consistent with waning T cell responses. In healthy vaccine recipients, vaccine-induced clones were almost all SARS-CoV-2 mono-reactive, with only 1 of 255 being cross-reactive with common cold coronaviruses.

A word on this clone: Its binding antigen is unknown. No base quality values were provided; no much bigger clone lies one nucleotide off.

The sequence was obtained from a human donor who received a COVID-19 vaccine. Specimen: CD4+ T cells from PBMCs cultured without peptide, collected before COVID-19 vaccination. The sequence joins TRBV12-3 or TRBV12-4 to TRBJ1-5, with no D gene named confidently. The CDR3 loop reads CASKRGNQPQHF. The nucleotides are TGTGCCAGCAAGCGGGGCAATCAGCCCCAGCATTTT.